The rows below give T cell receptor beta chains drawn from one sample of a study of blood T cells in healthy people across ages. TCRdb analysed the 5' RACE reads with MiXCR anew, one entry per CDR3 protein. The profile shows roughly 800,000 distinct CDR3 sequences, 25% of them singletons. Separately, the same data were catalogued under a study of T cells of mothers and their children.

Sequencing was done on a sample of blood. Source of these receptors: a boy younger than 18 in good health. Both conserved end residues are part of each CDR3. D genes are given only for firm matches. Some rows have no size entry. The others give once, few or many, or a class for an expanded clone.

d_call: -
j_call: TRBJ2-2
v_call: TRBV28
clone_size: few
cdr3_aa: CASSLTGGPGELFF

d_call: -
j_call: TRBJ1-1
v_call: TRBV11-2
clone_size: -
cdr3_aa: CASSLDSDRGAFF

d_call: -
j_call: TRBJ2-2
v_call: TRBV3-1
clone_size: few
cdr3_aa: CASSQLRSGRANTGELFF

d_call: -
j_call: TRBJ2-3
v_call: TRBV7-9
clone_size: -
cdr3_aa: CASSYIQGYEDTQYF

d_call: -
j_call: TRBJ1-2
v_call: TRBV28
clone_size: few
cdr3_aa: CASSIDENYGYTF

d_call: -
j_call: TRBJ1-2
v_call: TRBV4-3
clone_size: -
cdr3_aa: CASSQVWMDTYGYTF

d_call: TRBD1
j_call: TRBJ2-5
v_call: TRBV9
clone_size: few
cdr3_aa: CASSVGGQLETQYF

d_call: -
j_call: TRBJ2-3
v_call: TRBV20-1
clone_size: few
cdr3_aa: CSVHHSTDTQYF

d_call: -
j_call: -
v_call: TRBV7-9
clone_size: once
cdr3_aa: CASSLSYGIGLGYNEQFF

d_call: -
j_call: TRBJ1-1
v_call: TRBV5-5
clone_size: -
cdr3_aa: CASSPRVDTEAFF

d_call: -
j_call: TRBJ1-4
v_call: TRBV3-1
clone_size: -
cdr3_aa: CASSRDSGTEKLFF

d_call: TRBD1
j_call: TRBJ1-2
v_call: TRBV7-9
clone_size: -
cdr3_aa: CASSDGQDKNYGYTF

d_call: -
j_call: TRBJ2-3
v_call: TRBV5-6
clone_size: -
cdr3_aa: CASGVTNWGTDTQYF

d_call: -
j_call: TRBJ1-1
v_call: TRBV4-3
clone_size: few
cdr3_aa: CASSQEAGWTEAFF

d_call: TRBD1
j_call: TRBJ2-6
v_call: TRBV5-1
clone_size: -
cdr3_aa: CASSQGTVGANVLTF

d_call: TRBD1
j_call: TRBJ1-2
v_call: TRBV4-1
clone_size: few
cdr3_aa: CASSQTGTDSYGYTF

d_call: TRBD2
j_call: TRBJ2-5
v_call: TRBV9
clone_size: few
cdr3_aa: CASSVAASGGQETQYF

d_call: TRBD2
j_call: TRBJ2-1
v_call: TRBV7-8
clone_size: -
cdr3_aa: CVSSLASYSSGRSYNEQFF

d_call: -
j_call: TRBJ2-1
v_call: TRBV12-3/TRBV12-4
clone_size: few
cdr3_aa: CASNPNPREAGDEQFF

d_call: TRBD1
j_call: TRBJ2-1
v_call: TRBV29-1
clone_size: -
cdr3_aa: CSVEGADRDNGQFF